This section outlines one T cell receptor beta chain sequence together with its context. Germline CDR1 MDHEN, CDR2 SYDVKM. This CDR3 has 13 residues. V dropped 9 bases and J dropped 0 bases, with 11 bases sitting between them. The protocol was immunoSEQ multiplex PCR, while the TCRdb copy is restricted to in-frame clones and leaves out a portion. The table records over 60,000 clones, 75% to 90% of them present only once. The sample originates from a study of memory CD4+ T cells and cytomegalovirus serostatus. The sort gate was single viable CD3+CD4+CD8-CD45RO+ cells for memory CD4+ T cells. Sequenced sample: memory CD4+ T cells from blood. The clonotype was recovered from an adult in good health and CMV-seronegative. The chain carries TRBV28 and TRBJ1-2; D gene ambiguous. The CDR3 protein is CASDHGPNYGYTF. The CDR3 bases are TGTGCCAGTGATCATGGCCCTAACTATGGCTACACCTTC.